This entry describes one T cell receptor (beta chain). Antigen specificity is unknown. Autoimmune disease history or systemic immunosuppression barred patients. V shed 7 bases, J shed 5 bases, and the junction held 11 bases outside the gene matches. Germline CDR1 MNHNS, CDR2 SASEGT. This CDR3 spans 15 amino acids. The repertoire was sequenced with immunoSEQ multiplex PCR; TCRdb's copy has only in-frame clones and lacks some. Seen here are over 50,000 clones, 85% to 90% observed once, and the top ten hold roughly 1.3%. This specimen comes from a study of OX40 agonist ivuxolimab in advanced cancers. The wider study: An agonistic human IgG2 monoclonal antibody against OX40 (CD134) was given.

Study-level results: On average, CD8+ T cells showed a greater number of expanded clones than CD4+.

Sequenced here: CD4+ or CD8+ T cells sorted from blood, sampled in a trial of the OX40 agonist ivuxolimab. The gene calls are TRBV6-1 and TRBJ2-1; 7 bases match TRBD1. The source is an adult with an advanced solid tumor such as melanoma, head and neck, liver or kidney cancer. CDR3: CASNKDLTGHNEQFF. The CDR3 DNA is TGTGCCAGCAACAAAGACTTGACAGGGCACAATGAGCAGTTCTTC.